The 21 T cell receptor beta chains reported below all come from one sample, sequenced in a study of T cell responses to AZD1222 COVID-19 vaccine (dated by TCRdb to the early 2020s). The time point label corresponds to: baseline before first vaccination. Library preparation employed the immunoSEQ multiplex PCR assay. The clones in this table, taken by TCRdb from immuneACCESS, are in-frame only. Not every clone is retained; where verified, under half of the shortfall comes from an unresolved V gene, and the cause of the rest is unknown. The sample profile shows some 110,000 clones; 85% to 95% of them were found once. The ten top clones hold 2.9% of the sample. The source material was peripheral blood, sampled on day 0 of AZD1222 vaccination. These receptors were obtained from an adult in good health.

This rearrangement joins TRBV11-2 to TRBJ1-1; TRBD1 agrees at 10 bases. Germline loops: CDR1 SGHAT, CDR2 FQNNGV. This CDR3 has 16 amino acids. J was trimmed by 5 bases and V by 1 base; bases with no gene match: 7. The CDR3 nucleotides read TGTGCCAGCAGCTTAGGACAGGGGGCAACGAGTACTGAAGCTTTCTTT. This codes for CASSLGQGATSTEAFF.

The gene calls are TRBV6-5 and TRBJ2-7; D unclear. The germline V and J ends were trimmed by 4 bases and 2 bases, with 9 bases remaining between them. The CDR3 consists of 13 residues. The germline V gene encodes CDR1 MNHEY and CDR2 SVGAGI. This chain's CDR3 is CASSSTVPYEQYF. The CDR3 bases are TGTGCCAGCAGTTCGACCGTACCCTACGAGCAGTACTTC.

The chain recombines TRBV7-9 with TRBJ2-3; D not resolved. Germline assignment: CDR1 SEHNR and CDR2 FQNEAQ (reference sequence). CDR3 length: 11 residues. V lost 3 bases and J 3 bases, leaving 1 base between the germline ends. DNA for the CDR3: TGTGCCAGCAGCTTTACAGATACGCAGTATTTT. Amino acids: CASSFTDTQYF.

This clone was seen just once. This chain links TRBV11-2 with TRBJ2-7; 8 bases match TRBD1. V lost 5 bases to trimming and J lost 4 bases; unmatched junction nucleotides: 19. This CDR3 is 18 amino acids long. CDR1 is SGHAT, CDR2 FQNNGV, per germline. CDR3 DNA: TGTGCCAGCAGCCCACAAGATATATTGGGACAGGAGACTTACGAGCAGTACTTC. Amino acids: CASSPQDILGQETYEQYF.

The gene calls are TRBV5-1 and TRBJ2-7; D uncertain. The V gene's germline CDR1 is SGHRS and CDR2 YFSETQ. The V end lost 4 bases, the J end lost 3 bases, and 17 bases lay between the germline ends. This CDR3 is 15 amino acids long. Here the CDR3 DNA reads TGCGCCAGCAGCCCCCAGTTAACCCCTTACTACGAGCAGTACTTC. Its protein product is CASSPQLTPYYEQYF.

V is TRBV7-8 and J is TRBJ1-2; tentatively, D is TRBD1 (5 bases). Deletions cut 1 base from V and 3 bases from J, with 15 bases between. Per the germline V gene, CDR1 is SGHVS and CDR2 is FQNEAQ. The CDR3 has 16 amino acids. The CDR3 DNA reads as TGTGCCAGCAGCTTAGGCAATAGGGGTGGGGACTATGGCTACACCTTC. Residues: CASSLGNRGGDYGYTF. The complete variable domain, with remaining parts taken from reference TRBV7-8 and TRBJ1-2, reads GAGVSQSPRYKVAKRGQDVALRCDPISGHVSLFWYQQALGQGPEFLTYFQNEAQLDKSGLPSDRFFAERPEGSVSTLKIQRTQQEDSAVYLCASSLGNRGGDYGYTFGSGTRLTVV.

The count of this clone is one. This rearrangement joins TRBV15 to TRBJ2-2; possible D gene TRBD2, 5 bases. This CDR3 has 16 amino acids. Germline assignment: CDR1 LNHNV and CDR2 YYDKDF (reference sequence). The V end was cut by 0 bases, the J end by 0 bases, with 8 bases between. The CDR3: CATSRDVGANTGELFF. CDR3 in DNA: TGTGCCACCAGCAGAGATGTGGGAGCGAACACCGGGGAGCTGTTTTTT.

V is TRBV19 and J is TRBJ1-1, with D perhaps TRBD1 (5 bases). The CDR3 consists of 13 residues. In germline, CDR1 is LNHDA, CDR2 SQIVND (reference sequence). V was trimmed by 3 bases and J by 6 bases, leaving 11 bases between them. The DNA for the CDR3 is TGTGCCAGTAGTATGCAAGGGGCTGCTGAAGCTTTCTTT. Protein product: CASSMQGAAEAFF.

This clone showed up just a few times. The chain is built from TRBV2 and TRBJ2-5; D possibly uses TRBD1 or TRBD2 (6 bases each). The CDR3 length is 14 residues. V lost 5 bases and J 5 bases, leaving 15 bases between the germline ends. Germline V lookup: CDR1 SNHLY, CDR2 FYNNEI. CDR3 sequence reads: CASSRGPLGETQYF. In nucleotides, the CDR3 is TGTGCCAGCAGTCGGGGGCCCCTAGGGGAGACCCAGTACTTC.

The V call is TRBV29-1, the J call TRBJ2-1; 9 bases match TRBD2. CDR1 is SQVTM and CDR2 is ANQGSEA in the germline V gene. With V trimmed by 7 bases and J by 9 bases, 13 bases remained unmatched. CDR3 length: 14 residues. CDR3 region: CSASRAGGPGEQFF. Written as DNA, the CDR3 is TGCAGCGCATCGAGGGCGGGAGGGCCAGGTGAGCAGTTCTTC.

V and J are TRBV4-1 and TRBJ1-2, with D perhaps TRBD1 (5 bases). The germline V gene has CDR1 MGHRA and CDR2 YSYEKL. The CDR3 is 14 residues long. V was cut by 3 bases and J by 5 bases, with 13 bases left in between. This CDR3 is CASSQPRGFYGYTF. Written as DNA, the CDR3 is TGCGCCAGCAGCCAGCCCCGGGGGTTTTATGGCTACACCTTC.

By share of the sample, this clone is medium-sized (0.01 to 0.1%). CDR3 nucleotide sequence: TGTGCCAGCAGCGCACGGGACAGGAACACCGGGGAGCTGTTTTTT. The encoded protein is CASSARDRNTGELFF. The chain employs TRBV7-2 and TRBJ2-2, with 7 bases aligning to TRBD1. Trimming at V came to 5 bases and at J to 1 base, leaving 4 bases not matched to a gene. Per germline, CDR1 SGHTA and CDR2 FQGNSA. CDR3 length equals 15 residues.

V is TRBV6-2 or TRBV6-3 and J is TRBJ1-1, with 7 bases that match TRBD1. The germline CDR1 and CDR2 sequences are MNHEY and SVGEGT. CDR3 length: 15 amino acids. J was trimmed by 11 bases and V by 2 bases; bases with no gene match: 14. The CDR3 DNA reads TGTGCCAGCAGTTACGGGACAGCTAAAAGGTATGCGGCTTTCTTT. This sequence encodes CASSYGTAKRYAAFF.

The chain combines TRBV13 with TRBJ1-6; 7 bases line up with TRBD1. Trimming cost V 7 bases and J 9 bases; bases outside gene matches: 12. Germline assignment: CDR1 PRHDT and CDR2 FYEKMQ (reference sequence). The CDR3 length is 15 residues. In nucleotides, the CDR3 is TGTGCCAGCACCCTAACAGGGGAAAGGATTTCACCCCTCCACTTT. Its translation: CASTLTGERISPLHF.

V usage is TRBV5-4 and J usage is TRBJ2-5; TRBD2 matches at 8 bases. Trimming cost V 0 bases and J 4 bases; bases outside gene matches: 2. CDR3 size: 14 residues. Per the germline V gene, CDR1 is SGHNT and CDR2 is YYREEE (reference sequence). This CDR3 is CASSLEAGAETQYF. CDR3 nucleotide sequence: TGTGCCAGCAGCTTGGAAGCGGGAGCAGAGACCCAGTACTTC.

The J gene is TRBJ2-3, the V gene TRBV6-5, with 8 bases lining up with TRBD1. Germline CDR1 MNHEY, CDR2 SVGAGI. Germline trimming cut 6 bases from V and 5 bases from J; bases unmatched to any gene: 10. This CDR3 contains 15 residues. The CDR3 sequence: CASSIPGQVLDTQYF. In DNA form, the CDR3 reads TGTGCCAGCAGCATACCGGGACAGGTTTTAGATACGCAGTATTTT.

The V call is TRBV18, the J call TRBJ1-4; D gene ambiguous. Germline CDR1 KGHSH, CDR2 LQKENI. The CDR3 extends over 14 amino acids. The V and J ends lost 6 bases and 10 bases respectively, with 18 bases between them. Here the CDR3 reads CASSGGIPVGKLFF. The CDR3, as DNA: TGTGCCAGCTCTGGCGGGATTCCGGTCGGAAAACTGTTTTTT. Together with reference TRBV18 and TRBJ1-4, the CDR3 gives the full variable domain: NAGVMQNPRHLVRRRGQEARLRCSPMKGHSHVYWYRQLPEEGLKFMVYLQKENIIDESGMPKERFSAEFPKEGPSILRIQQVVRGDSAAYFCASSGGIPVGKLFFGSGTQLSVL.

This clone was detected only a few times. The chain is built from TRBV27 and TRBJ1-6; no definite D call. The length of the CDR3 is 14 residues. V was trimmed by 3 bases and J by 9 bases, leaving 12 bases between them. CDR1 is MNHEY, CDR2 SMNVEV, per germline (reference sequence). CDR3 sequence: CASSFRVTGSPLHF. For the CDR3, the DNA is TGTGCCAGCAGTTTTAGGGTAACGGGTTCACCCCTCCACTTT.

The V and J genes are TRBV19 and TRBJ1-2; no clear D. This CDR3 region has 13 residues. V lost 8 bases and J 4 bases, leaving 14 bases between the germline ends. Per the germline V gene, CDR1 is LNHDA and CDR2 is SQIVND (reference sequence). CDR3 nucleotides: TGTGCCAGTTGGAGACCTGGCGGCTATGGCTACACCTTC. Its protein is CASWRPGGYGYTF.

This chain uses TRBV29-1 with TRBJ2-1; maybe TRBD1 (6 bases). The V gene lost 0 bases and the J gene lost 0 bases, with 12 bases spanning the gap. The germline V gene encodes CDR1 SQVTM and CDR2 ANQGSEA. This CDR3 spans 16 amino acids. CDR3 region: CSVEDQQGSSYNEQFF. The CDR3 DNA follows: TGCAGCGTTGAAGATCAACAGGGAAGCTCCTACAATGAGCAGTTCTTC.

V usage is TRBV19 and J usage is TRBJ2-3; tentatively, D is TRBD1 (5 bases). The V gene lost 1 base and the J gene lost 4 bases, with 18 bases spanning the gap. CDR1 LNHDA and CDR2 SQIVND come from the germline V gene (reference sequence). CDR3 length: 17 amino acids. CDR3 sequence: CASSIVFGQGKADTQYF. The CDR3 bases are TGTGCCAGTAGTATAGTATTCGGGCAGGGTAAGGCAGATACGCAGTATTTT.